This TCR beta chain was sequenced in a study of regulatory T cells in long-lasting Graves disease. Trimming at V came to 2 bases and at J to 7 bases, leaving 8 bases not matched to a gene. The CDR3 loop spans 14 amino acids. Germline assignment: CDR1 SGHAT and CDR2 FQDESV (reference sequence). Time point given: persistent/refractory GD, antithyroid drugs over 5 years with positive TRAb. After RNA was extracted from PBMCs, the TCR library was made from it. As collected, the peripheral blood samples measured around 9 milliliters each and went into EDTA tubes. Study-wide results and limits: Gene preferences differed: TRBV28, TRBJ1-2, TRBJ2-5 in persistent cases. The study examined only peripheral blood, not thyroid tissue. Persistent cases of Graves' showed reduced TCR diversity relative to newly diagnosed patients.

Ten or more counts support this clonotype. What it recognizes is unknown. Relying on iRepertoire HTBI primers and Arm-PCR of CDR3 regions, the team built TCR beta libraries. One entry per CDR3 protein, called by TCRdb with MiXCR from the multiplex PCR reads. The repertoire holds around 460,000 distinct CDR3 sequences, with approximately 23% as singletons. The TCR originated in a female donor with Graves disease. Here the sequenced sample was peripheral blood mononuclear cells (PBMCs), taken when the disease was refractory, from a patient treated with antithyroid drugs. The V gene is TRBV11-1, the J gene TRBJ2-7; 7 bases are a match to TRBD2. The CDR3 nucleotides read TGTGCCAGCAGCTTACCAGCGGGACCTGTGGAGCAGTACTTC. Its translation is CASSLPAGPVEQYF.